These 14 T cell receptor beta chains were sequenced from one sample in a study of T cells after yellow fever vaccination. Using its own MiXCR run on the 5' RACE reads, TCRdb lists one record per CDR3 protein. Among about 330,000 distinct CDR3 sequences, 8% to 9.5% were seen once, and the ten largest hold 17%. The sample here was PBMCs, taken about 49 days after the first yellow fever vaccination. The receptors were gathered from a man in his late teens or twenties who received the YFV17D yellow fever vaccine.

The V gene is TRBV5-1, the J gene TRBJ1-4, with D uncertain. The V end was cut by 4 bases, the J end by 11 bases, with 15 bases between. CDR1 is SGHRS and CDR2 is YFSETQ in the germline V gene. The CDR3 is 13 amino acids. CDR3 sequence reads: CASSPPRAGKLFF. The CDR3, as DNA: TGCGCCAGCAGCCCCCCACGGGCGGGGAAACTGTTTTTT.

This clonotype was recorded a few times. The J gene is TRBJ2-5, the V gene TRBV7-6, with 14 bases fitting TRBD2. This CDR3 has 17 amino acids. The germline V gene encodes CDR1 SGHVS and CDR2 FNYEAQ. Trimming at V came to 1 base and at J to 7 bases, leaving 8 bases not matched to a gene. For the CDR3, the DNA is TGTGCCAGCAGCTTAGTTCTCGGACTAGCGGGGGGTTCGACCCAGTACTTC. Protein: CASSLVLGLAGGSTQYF. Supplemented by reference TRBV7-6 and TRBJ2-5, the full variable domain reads GAGVSQSPRYKVTKRGQDVALRCDPISGHVSLYWYRQALGQGPEFLTYFNYEAQQDKSGLPNDRFSAERPEGSISTLTIQRTEQRDSAMYRCASSLVLGLAGGSTQYFGPGTRLLVL.

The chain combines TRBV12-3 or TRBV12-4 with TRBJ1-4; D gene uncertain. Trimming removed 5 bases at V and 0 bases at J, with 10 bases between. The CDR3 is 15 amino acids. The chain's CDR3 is CASSLNSATNEKLFF. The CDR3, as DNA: TGTGCCAGCAGTCTTAACTCGGCAACTAATGAAAAACTGTTTTTT.

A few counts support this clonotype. The chain's CDR3 is CASSDRTSDQPQHF. The CDR3 nucleotides are TGTGCCAGCAGCGATAGGACATCAGATCAGCCCCAGCATTTT. The chain carries TRBV7-2 and TRBJ1-5, with D tentatively TRBD1 (5 bases). This CDR3 has 14 residues. CDR1 is SGHTA and CDR2 is FQGNSA in the germline V gene. The ends were cut back, 5 bases at V and 5 bases at J, with 13 bases in the middle.

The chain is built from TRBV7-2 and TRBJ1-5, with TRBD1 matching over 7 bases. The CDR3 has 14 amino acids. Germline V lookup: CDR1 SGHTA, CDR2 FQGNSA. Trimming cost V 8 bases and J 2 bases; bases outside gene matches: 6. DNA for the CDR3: TGTGCCAGCCAACAGGGGTCGGGCAATCAGCCCCAGCATTTT. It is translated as CASQQGSGNQPQHF.

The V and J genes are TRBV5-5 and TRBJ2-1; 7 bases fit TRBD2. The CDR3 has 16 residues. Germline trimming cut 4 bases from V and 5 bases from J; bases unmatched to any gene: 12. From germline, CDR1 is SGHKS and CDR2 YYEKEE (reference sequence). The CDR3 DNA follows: TGTGCCAGCAGCGACAGTCCGGGGGGTAAAAACAATGAGCAGTTCTTC. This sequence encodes CASSDSPGGKNNEQFF.

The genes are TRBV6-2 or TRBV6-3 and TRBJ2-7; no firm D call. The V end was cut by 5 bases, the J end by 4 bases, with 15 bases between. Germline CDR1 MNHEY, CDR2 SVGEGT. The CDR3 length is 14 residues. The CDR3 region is CASSSPPVGYEQYF. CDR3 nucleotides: TGTGCCAGCAGTAGTCCCCCGGTCGGTTACGAGCAGTACTTC.

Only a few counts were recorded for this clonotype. The CDR3 region is CASSGNRGSGGELFF. In DNA, the CDR3 is TGTGCCAGCAGCGGAAACAGGGGATCCGGCGGGGAGCTGTTTTTT. This chain links TRBV11-2 with TRBJ2-2; 7 positions agree with TRBD1. Losses at the gene ends were 5 bases for V and 7 bases for J; bases not matched to a gene: 10. This CDR3 comprises 15 residues. CDR1 SGHAT and CDR2 FQNNGV come from the germline V gene.

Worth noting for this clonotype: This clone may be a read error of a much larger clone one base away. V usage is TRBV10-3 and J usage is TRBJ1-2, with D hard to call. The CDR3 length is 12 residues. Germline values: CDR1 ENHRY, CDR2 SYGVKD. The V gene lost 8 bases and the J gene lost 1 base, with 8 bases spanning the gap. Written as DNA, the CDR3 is TGTGCCATCGGAAGACATAACTATGGCTACACCTTC. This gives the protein CAIGRHNYGYTF.

The CDR3 nucleotides are TGTGCCAGCAGCCCCTGGCCGACGAACACCGGGGAGCTGTTTTTT. Amino acids: CASSPWPTNTGELFF. V and J are TRBV7-9 and TRBJ2-2; no definite D call. This CDR3 is 15 amino acids long. Germline CDR1 reads SEHNR; CDR2 reads FQNEAQ (reference sequence). V shed 5 bases and J shed 0 bases, with 10 bases lying between them.

The chain's CDR3 is CAWSDAMMAGYEQYF. The CDR3 DNA reads as TGTGCCTGGAGTGACGCCATGATGGCTGGATACGAGCAGTACTTC. The V gene is TRBV30, the J gene TRBJ2-7; D ambiguous. Trimming left V 1 base short and J 4 bases short, with 17 bases between. Per the germline V gene, CDR1 is GTSNPN and CDR2 is SVGIG (reference sequence). CDR3 size: 15 residues.

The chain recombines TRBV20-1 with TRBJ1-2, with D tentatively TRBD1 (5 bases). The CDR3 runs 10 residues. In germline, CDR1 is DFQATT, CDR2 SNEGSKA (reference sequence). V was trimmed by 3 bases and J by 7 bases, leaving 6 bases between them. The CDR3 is CSASRGGYTF. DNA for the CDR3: TGCAGTGCTAGTAGGGGTGGCTACACCTTC.

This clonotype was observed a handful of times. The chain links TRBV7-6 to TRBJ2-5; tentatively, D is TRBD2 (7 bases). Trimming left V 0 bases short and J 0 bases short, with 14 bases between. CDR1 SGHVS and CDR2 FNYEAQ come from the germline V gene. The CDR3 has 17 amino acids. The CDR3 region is CASSLALRGGHQETQYF. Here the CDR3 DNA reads TGTGCCAGCAGCTTAGCGCTAAGGGGGGGCCACCAAGAGACCCAGTACTTC. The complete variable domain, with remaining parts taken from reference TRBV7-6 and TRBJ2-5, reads GAGVSQSPRYKVTKRGQDVALRCDPISGHVSLYWYRQALGQGPEFLTYFNYEAQQDKSGLPNDRFSAERPEGSISTLTIQRTEQRDSAMYRCASSLALRGGHQETQYFGPGTRLLVL.

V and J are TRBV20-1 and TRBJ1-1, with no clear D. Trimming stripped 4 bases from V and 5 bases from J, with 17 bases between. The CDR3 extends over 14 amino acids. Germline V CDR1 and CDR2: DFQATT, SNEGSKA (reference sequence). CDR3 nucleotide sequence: TGCAGTGCTACCAGTCCCACAGTTCGGACTGAAGCTTTCTTT. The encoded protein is CSATSPTVRTEAFF.